This entry lists 9 T cell receptor beta chains sequenced from one sample in a study of immune evolution from preneoplasia to lung adenocarcinoma. Assay: immunoSEQ multiplex PCR; the TCRdb copy retains only in-frame clones and omits some. The profile shows 6,500 to 9,000 clones, about 85% of them singletons. Sequencing was performed on FFPE minimally invasive lung adenocarcinoma tissue. The source is an older person with lung adenocarcinoma.

The CDR3 bases are TGTGCCAGCAGTTTCTTTGGGACAGGGGGCATCGGGGAGCTGTTTTTT. Amino acids: CASSFFGTGGIGELFF. This chain connects TRBV6-5 to TRBJ2-2; 12 positions match TRBD1. CDR3 length: 16 amino acids. CDR1 and CDR2 (germline): MNHEY, SVGAGI. V was clipped by 4 bases and J by 7 bases; unmatched bases: 7.

The CDR3 loop reads CASSLVAWQAYGYTF. CDR3 nucleotides: TGCGCCAGCAGCTTGGTCGCTTGGCAGGCCTATGGCTACACCTTC. This sequence joins TRBV5-1 and TRBJ1-2, with D unresolved. The CDR3 is 15 residues long. Trimming left V 0 bases short and J 4 bases short, with 13 bases between. Germline-derived CDR1 and CDR2 are SGHRS and YFSETQ.

The chain is built from TRBV21-1 and TRBJ1-2; the table assigns TRBD1, which was not confirmed against the DNA. TRBV21-1 is a known pseudogene. There are 14 residues in the CDR3. The CDR3 spells CASSKGQGRYGYTF. Here the CDR3 DNA reads TGTGCCAGCAGCAAGGGACAGGGGCGCTATGGCTACACCTTC.

The V and J genes are TRBV30 and TRBJ1-1, with D possibly TRBD1 on 6 matching bases. V was shortened by 4 bases and J by 4 bases, with 19 bases between the two germline ends. CDR1 GTSNPN and CDR2 SVGIG come from the germline V gene (reference sequence). This CDR3 has 15 residues. CDR3 sequence: CAWTTPGAALTEAFF. CDR3 bases: TGTGCCTGGACCACCCCAGGGGCAGCTCTCACTGAAGCTTTCTTT.

This clone occurred a few times. This chain links TRBV4-1 with TRBJ2-5, with D perhaps matching TRBD1 or TRBD2 (6 bases each). Trimming removed 1 base at V and 2 bases at J, with 20 bases between. The length of the CDR3 is 18 residues. Per the germline V gene, CDR1 is MGHRA and CDR2 is YSYEKL. The CDR3 DNA follows: TGCGCCAGCAGCCAAGGGCCTGGGGGGCAGGAGGTGCAAGAGACCCAGTACTTC. Protein product: CASSQGPGGQEVQETQYF.

The chain joins TRBV19 to TRBJ2-5; no clear D. Trimming cost V 6 bases and J 5 bases, with 10 bases left between them. The CDR3 is made up of 12 amino acids. The germline gives CDR1 LNHDA, CDR2 SQIVND (reference sequence). Here the CDR3 reads CASSPGPETQYF. The CDR3 coding sequence is TGTGCCAGTAGCCCCGGTCCGGAGACCCAGTACTTC. Full variable domain (outside the CDR3, taken from reference TRBV19 and TRBJ2-5): DGGITQSPKYLFRKEGQNVTLSCEQNLNHDAMYWYRQDPGQGLRLIYYSQIVNDFQKGDIAEGYSVSREKKESFPLTVTSAQKNPTAFYLCASSPGPETQYFGPGTRLLVL.

The V and J genes are TRBV27 and TRBJ2-3; possible D gene TRBD1, 6 bases. V lost 2 bases to trimming and J lost 7 bases, with 10 bases between them. Per the germline V gene, CDR1 is MNHEY and CDR2 is SMNVEV (reference sequence). The CDR3 totals 13 residues. Here the CDR3 DNA reads TGTGCCAGCAGTTTAGGTGGACAGTATACGCAGTATTTT. It encodes CASSLGGQYTQYF.

The chain uses TRBV15 and TRBJ2-1, with no clear D. The germline V gene encodes CDR1 LNHNV and CDR2 YYDKDF (reference sequence). CDR3 size: 14 residues. Trimming stripped 3 bases from V and 10 bases from J, with 16 bases between. In DNA, the CDR3 is TGTGCCACCAGCAGTCATGGGGTTTATGGCGAGCAGTTCTTC. Amino acid sequence: CATSSHGVYGEQFF.

The rearrangement links TRBV5-1 to TRBJ2-7; 7 nucleotides line up with TRBD1. CDR3 length: 14 amino acids. The V segment lost 0 bases and the J segment 2 bases; nucleotides outside the gene matches: 2. Germline CDR1 and CDR2: SGHRS and YFSETQ. CDR3 DNA: TGCGCCAGCAGCTTGGGAGGGGGCCCCTACGAGCAGTACTTC. Protein: CASSLGGGPYEQYF.